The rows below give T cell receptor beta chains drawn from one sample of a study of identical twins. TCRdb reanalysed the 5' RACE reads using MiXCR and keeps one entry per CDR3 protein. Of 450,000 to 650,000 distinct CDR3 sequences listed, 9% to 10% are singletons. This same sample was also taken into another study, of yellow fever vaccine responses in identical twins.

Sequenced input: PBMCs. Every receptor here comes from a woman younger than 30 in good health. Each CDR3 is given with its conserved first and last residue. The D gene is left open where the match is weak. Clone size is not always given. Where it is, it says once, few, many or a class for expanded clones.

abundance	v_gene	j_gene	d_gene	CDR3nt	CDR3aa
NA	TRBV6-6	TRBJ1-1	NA	TGTGCCAGCAGGAGACAGGAGAACACTGAAGCTTTCTTT	CASRRQENTEAFF
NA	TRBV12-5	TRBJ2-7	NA	TGTGCTAGTGGTTTGGTCCCCCCCCGGACTAAACCCTACGAGCAGTACTTC	CASGLVPPRTKPYEQYF
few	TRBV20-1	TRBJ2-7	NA	TGCAGTGCTAGAAAAGCGGCCTCCTACGAGCAGTACTTC	CSARKAASYEQYF
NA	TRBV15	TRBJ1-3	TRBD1	TGTGCCACCAGCAGAGATAGGGGGCTCTCTGGAAACACCATATATTTT	CATSRDRGLSGNTIYF
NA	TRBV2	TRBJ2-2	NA	TGTGCCAGCAGTGCAGAGACCGGGGAGCTGTTTTTT	CASSAETGELFF
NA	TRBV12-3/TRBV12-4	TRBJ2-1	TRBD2	TGTGCCTGCAGTTTAGTCTCTGCAGGGGGTAGCGGGAGTCTAAATGAGCAGTTCTTC	CACSLVSAGGSGSLNEQFF
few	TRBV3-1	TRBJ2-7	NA	TGTGCCAGCAGCCAACCGACTAGGGAGGAAGGGGAGCAGTACTTC	CASSQPTREEGEQYF
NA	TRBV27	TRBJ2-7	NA	TGTGCCAGCGCAGGGTCCGGCGAGCAGTACTTC	CASAGSGEQYF
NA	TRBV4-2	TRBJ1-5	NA	TGTGCCAGCAGCCAGAACGCAGGCAATCAGCCCCAGCATTTT	CASSQNAGNQPQHF
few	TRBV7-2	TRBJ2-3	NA	TGTGCCAGCAGCTCGAAAGCGGCGGATACGCAGTATTTT	CASSSKAADTQYF
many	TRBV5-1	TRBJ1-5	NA	TGCGCCAGCAGCTTTTCAGGGGAAGGCAATCAGCCCCAGCATTTT	CASSFSGEGNQPQHF
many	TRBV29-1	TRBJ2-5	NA	TGCAGCGTTAACGACGGACAAGAGACCCAGTACTTC	CSVNDGQETQYF
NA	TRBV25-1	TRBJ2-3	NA	TGTGCCAGCAGTGAGTGGCAGGGCACAGATACGCAGTATTTT	CASSEWQGTDTQYF
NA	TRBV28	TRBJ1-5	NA	TGTGCCAGCAGTTCTGCGGGGTATAGCAATCAGCCCCAGCATTTT	CASSSAGYSNQPQHF
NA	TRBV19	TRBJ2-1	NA	TGTGCCAGTAGTAGGGAAGCGGTTAGATCCTACAATGAGCAGTTCTTC	CASSREAVRSYNEQFF
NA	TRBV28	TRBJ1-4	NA	TGTGCCAGCGATACAGGGTTCTCTGAAAAACTGTTTTTT	CASDTGFSEKLFF
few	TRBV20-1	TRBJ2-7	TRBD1	TGCAGTGCTGGACCCGGGACAGGGGCGTCCTACGAGCAGTACTTC	CSAGPGTGASYEQYF
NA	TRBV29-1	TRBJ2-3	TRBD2	TGCAGCGTGGTAGCGGGAGTGGAGACAGATACGCAGTATTTT	CSVVAGVETDTQYF
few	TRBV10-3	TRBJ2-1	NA	TGTGCCATCAGTGAGCCCCGGGATCGGGCTAGCTCCTACAATGAGCAGTTCTTC	CAISEPRDRASSYNEQFF
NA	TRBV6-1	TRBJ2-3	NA	TGTGCCAGCAGTGAAGAACCGGCTGCAGATACGCAGTATTTT	CASSEEPAADTQYF
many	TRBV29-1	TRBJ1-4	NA	TGCAGCGTGATGGGTCGGGGGCTTTTTAATGAAAAACTGTTTTTT	CSVMGRGLFNEKLFF
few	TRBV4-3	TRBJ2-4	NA	TGCGCCAGCAGCCAAGACGAAGCGGGACACCAAACTCTAGCCAAAAACATTCAGTACTTC	CASSQDEAGHQTLAKNIQYF
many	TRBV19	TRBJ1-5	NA	TGTGCCAGTAGTTCGGCAGCGGGGCCCAATCAGCCCCAGCATTTT	CASSSAAGPNQPQHF
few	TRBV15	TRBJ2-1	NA	TGTGCCACCAGCAGAGACCTAGCGAAATACAATGAGCAGTTCTTC	CATSRDLAKYNEQFF
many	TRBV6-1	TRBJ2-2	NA	TGTGCCAGCAGAAGGACTACGATCTCCGGGGAGCTGTTTTTT	CASRRTTISGELFF
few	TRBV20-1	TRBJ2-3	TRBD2	TGCAGTGCTAGATCTCTTCTAGCGGGGTCATTCCTCACAGATACGCAGTATTTT	CSARSLLAGSFLTDTQYF
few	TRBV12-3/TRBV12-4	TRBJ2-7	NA	TGTGCCAGCAGTTTAGATCCCGCATACGAGCAGTACTTC	CASSLDPAYEQYF
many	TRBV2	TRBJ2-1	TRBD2	TGTGCCAGCAACTTACTAGCGGGAGCTTACAATGAGCAGTTCTTC	CASNLLAGAYNEQFF
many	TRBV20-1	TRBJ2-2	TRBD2	TGCAGTGTCCCGGGAGGGTGGAACACCGGGGAGCTGTTTTTT	CSVPGGWNTGELFF
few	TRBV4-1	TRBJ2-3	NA	TGCGCCAGCAGCCATAGGCTCGGGGCAGATACGCAGTATTTT	CASSHRLGADTQYF
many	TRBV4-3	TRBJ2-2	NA	TGCGCCAGCAGCCAAGACCCCCCAATTGGGCAGGGCGGCGGGGAGCTGTTTTTT	CASSQDPPIGQGGGELFF
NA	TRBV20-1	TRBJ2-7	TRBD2	TGCAGTGCGACCGGGGGGGAGCAGTACTTC	CSATGGEQYF
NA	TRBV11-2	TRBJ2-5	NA	TGTGCCAGCGGCCCTAGTTCAGGGGCCCGTGGGACCCAGTACTTC	CASGPSSGARGTQYF
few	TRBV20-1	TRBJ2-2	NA	TGCAGTGCTAGACTACTAGGGAACGCCGGGGAGCTGTTTTTT	CSARLLGNAGELFF
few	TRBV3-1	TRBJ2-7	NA	TGTGCCAGCAGCGAAGAGGAGTGGAAGGGGCAGTACTTC	CASSEEEWKGQYF
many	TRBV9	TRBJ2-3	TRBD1	TGTGCCAGCAGCCCAAGAGGGGGCCTTGGCACAGATACGCAGTATTTT	CASSPRGGLGTDTQYF
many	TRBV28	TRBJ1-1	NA	TGTGCCAGCGGGCCCGGGGCCCTGAACACTGAAGCTTTCTTT	CASGPGALNTEAFF
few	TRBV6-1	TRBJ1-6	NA	TGTGCCAGCATCCGGGACTTAGGATATAATTCACCCCTCCACTTT	CASIRDLGYNSPLHF
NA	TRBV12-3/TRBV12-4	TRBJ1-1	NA	TGTGCCAGCAGCAATGAATGGGGGTATGAAGCTTTCTTT	CASSNEWGYEAFF
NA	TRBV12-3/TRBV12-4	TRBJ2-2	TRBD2	TGTGCCAGCAGTTTATTGGGCGGGAGAACCGGGGAGCTGTTTTTT	CASSLLGGRTGELFF
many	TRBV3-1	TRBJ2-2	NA	TGTGCCAGCACCTCAGGGGACAAGGGCCCCCTCGGGGAGCTGTTTTTT	CASTSGDKGPLGELFF
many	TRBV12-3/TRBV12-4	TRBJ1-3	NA	TGTGCCAGCAGTTACGGGGTCGACACCATATATTTT	CASSYGVDTIYF
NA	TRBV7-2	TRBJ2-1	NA	TGTGCCAGCAGCTTCAAGGTCGAGCAGTTCTTC	CASSFKVEQFF
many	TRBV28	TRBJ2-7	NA	TGTGCCAGCAGTCCAAATGTGGGAGATGGCCACGAGCAGTACTTC	CASSPNVGDGHEQYF
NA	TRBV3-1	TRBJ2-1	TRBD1	TGTGCCAGCAGCCAAGTCGTAGGCAGGGGGGAGCAGTTCTTC	CASSQVVGRGEQFF
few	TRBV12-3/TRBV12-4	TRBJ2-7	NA	TGTGCCAGCAGCCCTAGGTCTTTTTTCCACGAGCAGTACTTC	CASSPRSFFHEQYF
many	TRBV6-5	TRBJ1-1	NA	TGTGCCAGCTTCGTGTACACTGAAGCTTTCTTT	CASFVYTEAFF
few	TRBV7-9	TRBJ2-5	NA	TGTGCCAGCAGCTTAGCGGGGGCGCAGGGGACCCAGTACTTC	CASSLAGAQGTQYF
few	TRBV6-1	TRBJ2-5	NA	TGTGCCAGCAGTGAAGAGGCCAGGCTACTATACCAAGAGACCCAGTACTTC	CASSEEARLLYQETQYF
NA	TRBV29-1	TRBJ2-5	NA	TGCAGCGCGCCCCAGGGTTCCCTAGAGACCCAGTACTTC	CSAPQGSLETQYF
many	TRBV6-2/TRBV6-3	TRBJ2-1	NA	TGTGCCAGCAGTACCTATTCCTACAATGAGCAGTTCTTC	CASSTYSYNEQFF
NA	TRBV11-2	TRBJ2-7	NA	TGTGCCAGCAGCTTAGATGGTTTGGATTACGAGCAGTACTTC	CASSLDGLDYEQYF
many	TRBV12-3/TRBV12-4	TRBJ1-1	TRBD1	TGTGCCAGCAGTCCCAGGGGGCAAGGGAACACTGAAGCTTTCTTT	CASSPRGQGNTEAFF
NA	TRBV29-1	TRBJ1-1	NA	TGCAGCGTTGCGATACAGGGCATGAACACTGAAGCTTTCTTT	CSVAIQGMNTEAFF
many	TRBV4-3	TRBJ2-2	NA	TGCGCCAGCAGCCCCCCGGGGCGGACCACCGGGGAGCTGTTTTTT	CASSPPGRTTGELFF